One and the same sample provided the 27 T cell receptor beta chains below, sequenced in a study of T cells in Graves' hyperthyroidism and ophthalmopathy. Researchers took RNA transcripts and amplified the TCR beta CDR3 regions from them. First-round RT-PCR targeting the TCR CDR3 was performed with the HTBI primer set. TCRdb reprocessed the multiplex PCR reads with MiXCR, giving one entry per CDR3 protein. The data hold roughly 510,000 distinct CDR3 sequences, with 46% observed a single time. Sequencing was carried out using peripheral blood or thyroid tissue (not recorded which). These TCRs come from an adult woman with Graves' disease, either hyperthyroidism or ophthalmopathy (not recorded which).

The chain links TRBV24-1 to TRBJ2-7; TRBD1 aligns across 7 bases. The CDR3 sequence is 14 residues long. Germline-derived CDR1 and CDR2 are KGHDR and SFDVKD. V was clipped by 4 bases and J by 4 bases; unmatched bases: 6. CDR3: CATSDRDRAYEQYF. For the CDR3, the DNA is TGTGCCACCAGTGACCGCGACAGGGCATACGAGCAGTACTTC.

The J gene is TRBJ1-5, the V gene TRBV29-1, with no clear D. The CDR3 covers 14 residues. Trimming removed 4 bases at V and 0 bases at J, with 10 bases between. Germline CDR1 SQVTM, CDR2 ANQGSEA. This chain's CDR3 is CSVGVGNSNQPQHF. The CDR3 coding sequence is TGCAGCGTTGGGGTCGGGAATAGCAATCAGCCCCAGCATTTT.

There are many counts of this clonotype. The chain uses TRBV11-2 and TRBJ2-7; the D gene is possibly TRBD1 (5 bases). The V gene lost 6 bases and the J gene lost 5 bases, with 20 bases spanning the gap. The germline V gene has CDR1 SGHAT and CDR2 FQNNGV. The CDR3 consists of 15 residues. The CDR3 bases are TGTGCCAGCAGGACGGTAAGGGGCCGCTTCCACGAGCAGTACTTC. Encoded protein: CASRTVRGRFHEQYF. Combining the CDR3 with reference TRBV11-2 and TRBJ2-7 gives the whole variable domain EAGVAQSPRYKIIEKRQSVAFWCNPISGHATLYWYQQILGQGPKLLIQFQNNGVVDDSQLPKDRFSAERLKGVDSTLKIQPAKLEDSAVYLCASRTVRGRFHEQYFGPGTRLTVT.

This clonotype came up many times. This chain uses TRBV5-1 with TRBJ2-2; the match to TRBD2 covers 7 bases. V lost 1 base and J lost 0; bases outside the gene matches: 3. The CDR3 is made up of 16 amino acids. Germline V gene data show CDR1 as SGHRS and CDR2 as YFSETQ. The CDR3 region has the DNA TGCGCCAGCAGCTTGTTCCGGGGGGCGAACACCGGGGAGCTGTTTTTT. It is translated as CASSLFRGANTGELFF.

This clonotype has at least ten counts. V usage is TRBV7-2 and J usage is TRBJ1-2; D might be TRBD1 (5 bases). Per germline, CDR1 SGHTA and CDR2 FQGNSA. The length of the CDR3 is 14 residues. V lost 3 bases to trimming and J lost 8 bases, with 16 bases between them. The CDR3: CASSFFEGRGGYTF. CDR3 nucleotides: TGTGCCAGCAGCTTTTTCGAGGGTCGGGGCGGCTACACCTTC.

This clonotype was observed at least ten times. The chain couples TRBV29-1 to TRBJ1-1, with TRBD1 matching 10 bases. This CDR3 contains 13 residues. J gave up 1 base and V 6 bases, and 2 bases lay outside the gene matches. Germline CDR1 and CDR2: SQVTM and ANQGSEA. Here the CDR3 reads CSVRTGGNTEAFF. The CDR3 coding sequence is TGCAGCGTAAGGACAGGGGGGAACACTGAAGCTTTCTTT.

V usage is TRBV7-7 and J usage is TRBJ2-5; the D gene is possibly TRBD2 (6 bases). The germline gives CDR1 SSHAT, CDR2 FNYEAQ (reference sequence). The CDR3 length is 13 residues. CDR3 sequence reads: CAPLAGYQETQYF. DNA of the CDR3: TGTGCTCCCCTGGCGGGATATCAAGAGACCCAGTACTTC.

This clonotype was recorded only once. The J gene is TRBJ1-2, the V gene TRBV7-2, with TRBD1 identical over 9 bases. There are 15 residues in the CDR3. V lost 6 bases to trimming and J lost 0 bases; unmatched junction nucleotides: 5. The germline gives CDR1 SGHTA, CDR2 FQGNSA. CDR3: CASRLDRGANYGYTF. The CDR3 DNA is TGTGCCAGCAGGTTGGACAGGGGAGCTAACTATGGCTACACCTTC.

Turning to this clonotype: Its ends do not fully match the called genes, so a read error is possible. The CDR3 loop reads CAIRDSYEQYF. CDR3 sequence (DNA): TGTGCTATCAGGGACAGCTACGAGCAGTACTTC. V usage is TRBV10-3 and J usage is TRBJ2-7, with 7 bases fitting TRBD1. Germline V CDR1 and CDR2: ENHRY, SYGVKD. This CDR3 has 11 amino acids.

This clonotype has just a few counts. The CDR3 DNA follows: TGCAGCGCTACAGGGGTTCTCACTGAAGCTTTCTTT. Translating gives CSATGVLTEAFF. The chain uses TRBV29-1 and TRBJ1-1; TRBD1 matches at 7 bases. Per germline, CDR1 SQVTM and CDR2 ANQGSEA. J lost 4 bases, V lost 7 bases, and 6 bases had no gene match. The CDR3 has 12 residues.

The chain has TRBV18 and TRBJ2-2; 7 bases agree with TRBD1. Germline CDR1 is KGHSH and CDR2 is LQKENI. After removal of 2 bases from V and 0 bases from J, the junction contained 3 bases not matched to a gene. The CDR3 extends over 16 amino acids. CDR3 DNA: TGTGCCAGCTCACCAATACAGGGGCCGAACACCGGGGAGCTGTTTTTT. It is translated as CASSPIQGPNTGELFF.

This clonotype was found many times. DNA for the CDR3: TGTGCCAGCAGTGGTACAGCCGGCGGGGAGCAGTACTTC. Protein product: CASSGTAGGEQYF. The V gene is TRBV2, the J gene TRBJ2-7; possibly TRBD2 for D (5 bases). V was clipped by 4 bases and J by 7 bases, with 14 bases between them. Germline V lookup: CDR1 SNHLY, CDR2 FYNNEI. There are 13 residues in the CDR3.

The V gene is TRBV12-3 or TRBV12-4, the J gene TRBJ2-2; D unclear. The CDR3 length is 15 residues. Trimming removed 8 bases from V and 4 bases from J, with 17 bases in between. CDR3 bases: TGTGCCAGCCGGATCTCAGGAGTGCGCACCGGGGAGCTGTTTTTT. Translated, it gives CASRISGVRTGELFF.

This clonotype was found many times. This chain connects TRBV7-2 to TRBJ1-4; D is undetermined. Between the trimmed V and J ends, which lost 4 bases and 8 bases, there was a span of 17 bases. Germline V gene data show CDR1 as SGHTA and CDR2 as FQGNSA. There are 15 residues in the CDR3. The CDR3 loop reads CASSSSMSRGEKLFF. CDR3 DNA: TGTGCCAGCAGCTCCAGTATGAGTCGAGGGGAAAAACTGTTTTTT.

This clonotype has at least ten counts. The chain employs TRBV5-1 and TRBJ2-7, with D unclear. V shed 0 bases and J shed 4 bases, with 11 bases lying between them. Germline V lookup: CDR1 SGHRS, CDR2 YFSETQ. The CDR3 loop spans 14 amino acids. This CDR3 is CASSLVTGLYEQYF. The CDR3 coding sequence is TGCGCCAGCAGCTTGGTGACGGGCTTATACGAGCAGTACTTC.

This clonotype appeared a few times. This chain joins TRBV10-3 and TRBJ1-3; D remains unclear. Germline values: CDR1 ENHRY, CDR2 SYGVKD. V lost 6 bases to trimming and J lost 0 bases, with 6 bases between them. The CDR3 is 13 amino acids. The CDR3 reads CAIRQSSGNTIYF. The DNA of the CDR3 is TGTGCCATCAGACAGAGCTCTGGAAACACCATATATTTT.

This clonotype came up many times. This chain joins TRBV7-9 and TRBJ2-5; 7 positions agree with TRBD1. Looked up from germline, CDR1 is SEHNR and CDR2 is FQNEAQ (reference sequence). V shed 5 bases and J 4 bases; nucleotides not matched to a gene: 7. This CDR3 spans 14 amino acids. CDR3 DNA: TGTGCCAGCAGCATTCCGGGACAGATAGAGACCCAGTACTTC. This sequence encodes CASSIPGQIETQYF.

The rearrangement uses TRBV7-9 and TRBJ2-7; D is ambiguous. The CDR3 extends over 12 amino acids. Trimming pared 6 bases from V and 3 bases from J, leaving 9 bases between. Germline CDR1 SEHNR, CDR2 FQNEAQ (reference sequence). CDR3 nucleotide sequence: TGTGCCAGCAGTGGTGAAAGCTACGAGCAGTACTTC. This translates into CASSGESYEQYF.

This clonotype was detected many times. The chain employs TRBV20-1 and TRBJ2-7; 7 bases match TRBD2. V trimming: 5 bases; J trimming: 0 bases; junction bases outside the gene matches: 10. Germline V CDR1 and CDR2: DFQATT, SNEGSKA (reference sequence). This CDR3 is built from 15 residues. The CDR3 nucleotides are TGCAGTGCTGGGCGTTCGGGCGGGGGCTCCTACGAGCAGTACTTC. The encoded protein is CSAGRSGGGSYEQYF.

The chain links TRBV29-1 to TRBJ1-1; possible D gene TRBD1, 6 bases. V gave up 4 bases and J gave up 4 bases, with 10 bases separating them. Germline V gives CDR1 SQVTM, CDR2 ANQGSEA. The CDR3 is 12 residues long. This CDR3 is CSVVRGGTEAFF. The CDR3 DNA reads TGCAGCGTTGTCAGAGGGGGCACTGAAGCTTTCTTT.

V usage is TRBV10-2 and J usage is TRBJ2-5, with D unclear. The CDR3 length is 14 residues. Trimming removed 2 bases from V and 1 base from J, with 8 bases in between. Germline assignment: CDR1 WSHSY and CDR2 SAAADI. This CDR3 reads CASSETAGQETQYF. The CDR3 DNA reads as TGCGCCAGCAGTGAGACAGCCGGCCAAGAGACCCAGTACTTC.

This clonotype showed up many times. This chain joins TRBV5-1 and TRBJ1-4; TRBD1 is a possible D gene (6 bases). The CDR3 totals 14 residues. Trimming left V 0 bases short and J 6 bases short, with 9 bases between. Germline CDR1 is SGHRS and CDR2 is YFSETQ. CDR3 region: CASSLAGVDEKLFF. CDR3 coding DNA: TGCGCCAGCAGCTTGGCAGGGGTTGATGAAAAACTGTTTTTT.

This clonotype appeared many times. This rearrangement joins TRBV29-1 to TRBJ2-2; D is possibly TRBD1 or TRBD2 (5 bases each). The CDR3 length is 15 residues. The germline CDR1 and CDR2 sequences are SQVTM and ANQGSEA. V was cut by 0 bases and J by 4 bases, with 12 bases left in between. The CDR3 sequence: CSVEDTGGSTGELFF. In DNA form, the CDR3 reads TGCAGCGTTGAAGATACTGGGGGTAGCACCGGGGAGCTGTTTTTT.

This clonotype was seen a handful of times. The rearrangement uses TRBV19 and TRBJ2-7, with D perhaps matching TRBD2 (6 bases). Germline loops: CDR1 LNHDA, CDR2 SQIVND (reference sequence). There are 14 residues in the CDR3. V lost 3 bases and J 2 bases, leaving 11 bases between the germline ends. The DNA for the CDR3 is TGTGCCAGTAGTATGTTCGGGAGTACCTACGAGCAGTACTTC. Its protein is CASSMFGSTYEQYF.

The chain combines TRBV15 with TRBJ2-5; D is possibly TRBD2 (5 bases). Germline values: CDR1 LNHNV, CDR2 YYDKDF (reference sequence). Trimming removed 5 bases at V and 5 bases at J, with 12 bases between. The CDR3 sequence is 13 residues long. CDR3 protein: CATSFGSAETQYF. The DNA of the CDR3 is TGTGCCACCAGCTTTGGTAGCGCGGAGACCCAGTACTTC. The entire variable domain, with the rest obtained from reference TRBV15 and TRBJ2-5, is as follows: DAMVIQNPRYQVTQFGKPVTLSCSQTLNHNVMYWYQQKSSQAPKLLFHYYDKDFNNEADTPDNFQSRRPNTSFCFLDIRSPGLGDTAMYLCATSFGSAETQYFGPGTRLLVL.

This clonotype was observed a few times. This chain joins TRBV29-1 and TRBJ1-2, with D tentatively TRBD1 (5 bases). Trimming cost V 5 bases and J 7 bases, with 14 bases left between them. Germline V gene lookup returns CDR1 SQVTM and CDR2 ANQGSEA. The CDR3 has 12 amino acids. The CDR3 region has the DNA TGCAGCGTTTTTCCGACAGATGCTGGCTACACCTTC. Translation gives CSVFPTDAGYTF.

There are many counts of this clonotype. The chain has TRBV11-2 and TRBJ1-1; D ambiguous. CDR3 size: 16 residues. V was trimmed by 2 bases and J by 1 base, leaving 14 bases between them. Germline V gene sequence: CDR1 SGHAT, CDR2 FQNNGV. The CDR3 nucleotides are TGTGCCAGCAGCTTAAGAACGCGGATAGCGAACACTGAAGCTTTCTTT. Protein product: CASSLRTRIANTEAFF.